This passage covers 5 T cell receptor beta chains from one sample sequenced in a study of shared clonotypes between healthy human individuals. Sequencing used immunoSEQ multiplex PCR; TCRdb keeps in-frame clones, though not all of them. This table holds almost 750,000 clones, approximately 72% found once. Sequences were obtained from memory CD4+ T cells sorted from blood. The subset here: CD45RA-negative fraction. Source of these receptors: a woman aged 25 to 39 in good health.

This chain links TRBV11-2 with TRBJ1-1; no clear D gene. CDR1 is SGHAT and CDR2 is FQNNGV in the germline V gene. The V gene lost 3 bases and the J gene lost 3 bases, with 11 bases spanning the gap. The CDR3 loop spans 14 amino acids. The CDR3 sequence is CASSFRSGDTEAFF. The CDR3 DNA sequence: TGTGCCAGCAGCTTCCGGAGTGGGGACACTGAAGCTTTCTTT.

In its sample, this clone was seen a few times. J is TRBJ1-4 and V is TRBV9; no clear D gene. V was cut by 2 bases and J by 8 bases, with 10 bases left in between. The CDR3 consists of 13 residues. Germline values: CDR1 SGDLS, CDR2 YYNGEE. The CDR3 protein is CASSVGLGEKLFF. CDR3 DNA sequence: TGTGCCAGCAGCGTGGGGTTAGGGGAAAAACTGTTTTTT. Drawing the rest from reference TRBV9 and TRBJ1-4, the complete variable domain is DSGVTQTPKHLITATGQRVTLRCSPRSGDLSVYWYQQSLDQGLQFLIQYYNGEERAKGNILERFSAQQFPDLHSELNLSSLELGDSALYFCASSVGLGEKLFFGSGTQLSVL.

The rearrangement uses TRBV5-6 and TRBJ1-1, with D hard to call. The CDR3 spans 13 residues. Germline CDR1 SGHDT, CDR2 YYEEEE. V was shortened by 0 bases and J by 3 bases, with 6 bases between the two germline ends. The CDR3 nucleotides read TGTGCCAGCAGCTTGGCCCATGACACTGAAGCTTTCTTT. It specifies CASSLAHDTEAFF.

The chain recombines TRBV28 with TRBJ1-2; tentative D call: TRBD1 (6 bases). CDR1 is MDHEN, CDR2 SYDVKM, per germline. V lost 10 bases, J lost 1 base, and 19 bases lay in between. The CDR3 is 15 amino acids. The DNA of the CDR3 is TGTGCCAATGGTCCCCGGGGGCGTCTTAACTATGGCTACACCTTC. Translated, it gives CANGPRGRLNYGYTF.

Turning to this clone: Other DNA variants within this sample encode the same CDR3. This chain joins TRBV2 and TRBJ2-6; the D gene is possibly TRBD2 (5 bases). The ends were cut back, 6 bases at V and 1 base at J, with 7 bases in the middle. Per germline, CDR1 SNHLY and CDR2 FYNNEI. The CDR3 contains 14 residues. CDR3 region: CASRLVSGANVLTF. As DNA, the CDR3 is TGTGCCAGCAGACTAGTTTCTGGGGCCAACGTCCTGACTTTC.